Listed below are T cell receptor beta chains from one sample, sequenced in a study of vaccination and CD4 T cells after COVID-19. These receptors lack a known antigen. One entry per CDR3 protein, called by TCRdb with MiXCR from the PCR reads. The sample consists of about 12,000 distinct CDR3 sequences, around 30% of them appearing once. The sequenced sample was cultured CD4+ T cells from blood. The receptors come from a human donor with COVID-19. Each CDR3 is given with its conserved first and last residue. The D gene is left open where the match is weak. Not all rows give a size; the values are once, few, many and, for expanded clones, a class.

v_gene: TRBV10-1; j_gene: TRBJ1-2; d_gene: TRBD1; abundance: -; CDR3aa: CASSEFRDREKPDYGYTF; CDR3nt: TGCGCCAGCAGTGAGTTTAGGGACAGGGAGAAACCGGACTATGGCTACACCTTC
v_gene: TRBV6-5; j_gene: TRBJ2-7; d_gene: -; abundance: -; CDR3aa: CASSYKKGSYEQYF; CDR3nt: TGTGCCAGCAGTTACAAAAAGGGGAGCTACGAGCAGTACTTC
v_gene: TRBV5-1; j_gene: TRBJ2-1; d_gene: -; abundance: -; CDR3aa: CASKPLPEYAYNEQFF; CDR3nt: TGCGCCAGCAAACCCCTCCCTGAATACGCGTACAATGAGCAGTTCTTC
v_gene: TRBV30; j_gene: TRBJ2-7; d_gene: TRBD2; abundance: few; CDR3aa: CAWSVIRAGGSYEQYF; CDR3nt: TGTGCCTGGAGTGTAATAAGGGCGGGGGGTTCCTACGAGCAGTACTTC
v_gene: TRBV7-2; j_gene: TRBJ1-6; d_gene: -; abundance: -; CDR3aa: CASSLEGGSSYNSPLHF; CDR3nt: TGTGCCAGCAGCTTAGAGGGAGGGAGCTCCTATAATTCACCCCTCCACTTT
v_gene: TRBV20-1; j_gene: TRBJ1-2; d_gene: -; abundance: medium-sized; CDR3aa: CSAPPGKNYGYTF; CDR3nt: TGCAGTGCCCCTCCGGGTAAAAACTATGGCTACACCTTC
v_gene: TRBV11-3; j_gene: TRBJ2-7; d_gene: -; abundance: few; CDR3aa: CASSLDSGSSYEQYF; CDR3nt: TGTGCCAGCAGCTTGGATAGTGGGAGCTCCTACGAGCAGTACTTC
v_gene: TRBV10-3; j_gene: TRBJ2-3; d_gene: TRBD1; abundance: -; CDR3aa: CAISEFGDRGPDTQYF; CDR3nt: TGTGCCATCAGTGAGTTCGGGGACAGGGGACCAGATACGCAGTATTTT
v_gene: TRBV5-1; j_gene: TRBJ2-2; d_gene: -; abundance: few; CDR3aa: CASSSTVANTGELFF; CDR3nt: TGCGCCAGCAGCTCGACAGTAGCGAACACCGGGGAGCTGTTTTTT
v_gene: TRBV28; j_gene: TRBJ1-2; d_gene: -; abundance: -; CDR3aa: CAGHPHGGEGYTF; CDR3nt: TGTGCCGGACATCCCCACGGGGGGGAGGGCTACACCTTC
v_gene: TRBV6-1; j_gene: TRBJ2-5; d_gene: -; abundance: -; CDR3aa: CASSEADGQVTQYF; CDR3nt: TGTGCCAGCAGTGAAGCGGATGGGCAGGTGACCCAGTACTTC
v_gene: TRBV11-2; j_gene: TRBJ1-5; d_gene: TRBD1; abundance: few; CDR3aa: CASSLGQGGFNQPQHF; CDR3nt: TGTGCCAGCAGCTTAGGACAAGGGGGCTTCAATCAGCCCCAGCATTTT
v_gene: TRBV28; j_gene: TRBJ1-2; d_gene: -; abundance: few; CDR3aa: CASSDGQYDGYTF; CDR3nt: TGTGCCAGCAGTGACGGACAGTACGATGGCTACACCTTC
v_gene: TRBV25-1; j_gene: TRBJ1-4; d_gene: TRBD1; abundance: few; CDR3aa: CASSEWNAGQREKLFF; CDR3nt: TGTGCCAGCAGTGAATGGAACGCGGGACAGCGGGAAAAACTGTTTTTT
v_gene: TRBV11-3; j_gene: TRBJ2-7; d_gene: TRBD1; abundance: -; CDR3aa: CASSFQPTGGRDEQYF; CDR3nt: TGTGCCAGCAGCTTTCAACCGACAGGGGGTCGCGACGAGCAGTACTTC
v_gene: TRBV20-1; j_gene: TRBJ2-1; d_gene: -; abundance: -; CDR3aa: CSARDRGSMSSSYNEQFF; CDR3nt: TGCAGTGCTAGAGATCGAGGGTCAATGTCGAGCTCCTACAATGAGCAGTTCTTC
v_gene: TRBV7-2; j_gene: TRBJ2-7; d_gene: -; abundance: few; CDR3aa: CASARDRLYEQYF; CDR3nt: TGTGCCAGCGCCCGGGACCGACTCTACGAGCAGTACTTC
v_gene: TRBV19; j_gene: TRBJ1-5; d_gene: -; abundance: -; CDR3aa: CASSIQWGNQPQHF; CDR3nt: TGTGCCAGTAGTATACAGTGGGGCAATCAGCCCCAGCATTTT
v_gene: TRBV20-1; j_gene: TRBJ1-4; d_gene: -; abundance: -; CDR3aa: CSATEGSGRGKLFF; CDR3nt: TGCAGTGCTACTGAGGGGTCAGGGCGGGGGAAACTGTTTTTT
v_gene: TRBV6-5; j_gene: TRBJ1-2; d_gene: TRBD1; abundance: medium-sized; CDR3aa: CASSYGQEYGYTF; CDR3nt: TGTGCCAGCAGTTACGGACAGGAGTATGGCTACACCTTC